Sequencing of this T cell receptor beta chain was carried out in a study of regulatory T cells in long-lasting Graves disease. Study background: Persistent Graves' disease denoted over 5 years of antithyroid drugs plus positive TSH receptor antibodies.

CDR3-region Arm-PCR and iRepertoire HTBI primers produced the TCR beta libraries. TCRdb processed the multiplex PCR reads anew with MiXCR; each CDR3 protein has one entry. The data hold about 290,000 distinct CDR3 sequences, with roughly a fifth observed a single time. CDR3 length: 13 residues. V lost 7 bases and J lost 0, with 10 bases in between. Germline V lookup: CDR1 MNHNS, CDR2 SASEGT. In its sample, this clonotype was seen a few times. The target antigen is unknown. Study-wide results and limits: Among the persistent patients, 2,500 to 3,000 public clonotypes were shared, more than the approximately 1,000 shared among new patients.

Documented time point: persistent/refractory GD, antithyroid drugs over 5 years with positive TRAb. The TCR library was made from RNA that had been extracted from PBMCs in TRIzol. A volume of 7 to 9.5 milliliters of peripheral blood was collected in EDTA tubes. The sample in question was peripheral blood mononuclear cells (PBMCs), obtained when the disease was refractory, from a patient treated with antithyroid drugs. The gene calls are TRBV6-1 and TRBJ2-7; D is perhaps TRBD2 (5 bases). This receptor was taken from a female donor with Graves disease. CDR3 in amino acids: CASTGFSSYEQYF. Here the CDR3 DNA reads TGTGCCAGCACGGGGTTTAGCTCCTACGAGCAGTACTTC.